Following are 7 T cell receptor beta chains from one sample sequenced in a study of lymphopenia after photon versus proton radiotherapy. Profiled with immunoSEQ multiplex PCR; TCRdb holds only in-frame clones, not every one. The repertoire consists of 70,000 or so clones, with roughly 91% occurring once and the leading ten covering roughly 3%. The source material was peripheral blood, sampled from a patient treated with photon-based radiotherapy. Source of these receptors: a woman aged 65 to 85 with pancreatic cancer.

This CDR3 reads CASSAAQGANEQFF. In nucleotides, the CDR3 is TGTGCCAGCAGCGCGGCGCAGGGGGCAAATGAGCAGTTCTTC. V usage is TRBV9 and J usage is TRBJ2-1, with TRBD1 matching 8 bases. After removal of 3 bases from V and 7 bases from J, the junction contained 6 bases not matched to a gene. The CDR3 totals 14 residues. The germline CDR1 and CDR2 sequences are SGDLS and YYNGEE.

The chain links TRBV14 to TRBJ2-7, with unresolved D. Germline V gives CDR1 SGHDN, CDR2 FVKESK. CDR3 length equals 14 residues. V was cut by 4 bases and J by 1 base, with 11 bases left in between. The CDR3 is CASSPPGRSYEQYF. The CDR3 DNA is TGTGCCAGCAGCCCACCCGGTCGATCCTACGAGCAGTACTTC.

The CDR3 is CASSLVASSYNEQFF. For the CDR3, the DNA is TGCGCCAGCAGCTTGGTTGCGAGCTCCTACAATGAGCAGTTCTTC. The rearrangement joins TRBV5-1 to TRBJ2-1; D gene uncertain. The CDR3 consists of 15 residues. The V end lost 0 bases, the J end lost 0 bases, and 7 bases lay between the germline ends. Germline CDR1 is SGHRS and CDR2 is YFSETQ.

The chain couples TRBV27 to TRBJ1-6; D is unclear. CDR1 and CDR2 from the germline V gene are MNHEY and SMNVEV (reference sequence). V lost 2 bases, J lost 0 bases, and 5 bases lay in between. The CDR3 contains 15 residues. CDR3 coding DNA: TGTGCCAGCAGTTTAGTAAGCTCCTATAATTCACCCCTCCACTTT. Protein product: CASSLVSSYNSPLHF.

The chain recombines TRBV6-6 with TRBJ1-1, with TRBD1 identical over 7 bases. The V gene's germline CDR1 is MNHNY and CDR2 SVGAGI (reference sequence). The junction had 5 bases not matched to a gene; V was cut back by 6 bases and J by 7 bases. This CDR3 spans 12 amino acids. DNA for the CDR3: TGTGCCAGCAGGGGGACAGCTATTGAAGCTTTCTTT. It is translated as CASRGTAIEAFF.

In this sample, this clone turned up a few times. The chain links TRBV19 to TRBJ1-5; possibly TRBD1 for D (6 bases). This CDR3 has 12 amino acids. Germline V gives CDR1 LNHDA, CDR2 SQIVND (reference sequence). Trimming took off 5 bases at V and 7 bases at J, with 9 bases between the two ends. The CDR3 here is CASSVDRQPQHF. CDR3 DNA sequence: TGTGCCAGTAGTGTGGACAGACAGCCCCAGCATTTT.

The gene calls are TRBV4-3 and TRBJ1-2; D is undetermined. The CDR3 sequence is 15 residues long. V was clipped by 2 bases and J by 0 bases, with 10 bases between them. CDR1 LGHNA and CDR2 YSLEER come from the germline V gene. In DNA form, the CDR3 reads TGCGCCAGCAGCCAATCGACGGCATCTAACTATGGCTACACCTTC. It encodes CASSQSTASNYGYTF.